This TCR beta chain is drawn from a study of cytomegalovirus exposure and HLA in healthy donors. Findings of the study overall: There were several of the most significant clusters that appeared linked to common viral pathogens in a later analysis.

Both 60 Vbeta primers and 13 Jbeta primers went into the PCR. Some clones are missing from TCRdb's copy, which holds only in-frame ones; the method was immunoSEQ multiplex PCR. The sample includes over 100,000 clones, about two thirds seen only once; the top ten take under 6.5%. The study sampled nominally healthy donors, though unrecorded immune exposures were likely. From germline, CDR1 is MNHEY and CDR2 SMNVEV (reference sequence). The CDR3 loop spans 15 amino acids. The V gene lost 5 bases and the J gene lost 2 bases, with 10 bases spanning the gap. To note about this clone: The antigen is unknown.

Input material: PBMCs. The chain combines TRBV27 with TRBJ1-6; no firm D call. The sequence was collected from a woman in her 70s in good health and CMV-seropositive. CDR3 loop: CASSGGWPYNSPLHF. CDR3 DNA: TGTGCCAGCAGTGGAGGGTGGCCCTATAATTCACCCCTCCACTTT.